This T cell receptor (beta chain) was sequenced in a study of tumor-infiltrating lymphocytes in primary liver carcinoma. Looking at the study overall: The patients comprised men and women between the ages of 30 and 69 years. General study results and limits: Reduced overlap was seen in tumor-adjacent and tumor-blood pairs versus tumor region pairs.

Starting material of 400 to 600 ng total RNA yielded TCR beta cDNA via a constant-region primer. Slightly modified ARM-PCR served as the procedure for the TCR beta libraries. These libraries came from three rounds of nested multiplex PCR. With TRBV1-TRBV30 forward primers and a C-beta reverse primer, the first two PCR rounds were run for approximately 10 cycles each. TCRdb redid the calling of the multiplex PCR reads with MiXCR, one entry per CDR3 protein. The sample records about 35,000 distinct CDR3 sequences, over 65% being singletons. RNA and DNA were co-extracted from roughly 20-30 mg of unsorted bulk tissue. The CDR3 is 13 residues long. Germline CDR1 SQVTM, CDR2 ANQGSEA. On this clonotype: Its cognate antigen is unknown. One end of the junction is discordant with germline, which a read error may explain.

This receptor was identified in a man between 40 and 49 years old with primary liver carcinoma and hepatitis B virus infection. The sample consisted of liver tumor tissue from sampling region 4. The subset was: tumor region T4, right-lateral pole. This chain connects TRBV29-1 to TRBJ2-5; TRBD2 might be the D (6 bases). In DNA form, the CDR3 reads TGTAGCATATCAGCGGAGGGCCAGGAGACCCAGTACTTC. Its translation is CSISAEGQETQYF. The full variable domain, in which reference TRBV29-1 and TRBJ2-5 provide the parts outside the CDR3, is SAVISQKPSRDICQRGTSLTIQCQVDSQVTMMFWYRQQPGQSLTLIATANQGSEATYESGFVIDKFPISRPNLTFSTLTVSNMSPEDSSIYLCSISAEGQETQYFGPGTRLLVL.